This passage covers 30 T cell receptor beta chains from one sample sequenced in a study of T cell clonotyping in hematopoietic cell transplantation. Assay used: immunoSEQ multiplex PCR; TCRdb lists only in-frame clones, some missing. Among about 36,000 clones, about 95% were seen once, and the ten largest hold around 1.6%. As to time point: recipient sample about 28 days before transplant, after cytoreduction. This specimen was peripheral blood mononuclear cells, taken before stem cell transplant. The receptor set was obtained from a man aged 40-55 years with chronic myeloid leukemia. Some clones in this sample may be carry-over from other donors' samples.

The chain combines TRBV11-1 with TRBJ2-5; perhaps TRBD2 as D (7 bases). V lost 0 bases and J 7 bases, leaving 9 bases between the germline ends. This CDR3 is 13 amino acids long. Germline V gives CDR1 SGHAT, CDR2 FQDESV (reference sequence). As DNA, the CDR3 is TGTGCCAGCAGCTTAGCGGGGGGGGCGACCCAGTACTTC. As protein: CASSLAGGATQYF.

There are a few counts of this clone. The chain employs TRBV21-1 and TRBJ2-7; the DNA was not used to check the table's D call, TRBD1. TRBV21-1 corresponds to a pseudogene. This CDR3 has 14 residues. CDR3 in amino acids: CASSDSGTGYEQYF. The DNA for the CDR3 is TGTGCCAGCAGCGATTCCGGGACAGGGTACGAGCAGTACTTC.

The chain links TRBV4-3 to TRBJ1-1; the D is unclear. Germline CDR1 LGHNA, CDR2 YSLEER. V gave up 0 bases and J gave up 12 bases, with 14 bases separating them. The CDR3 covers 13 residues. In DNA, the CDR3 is TGCGCCAGCAGCCAAGAAAAGAGACATATAACTTTCTTT. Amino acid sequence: CASSQEKRHITFF.

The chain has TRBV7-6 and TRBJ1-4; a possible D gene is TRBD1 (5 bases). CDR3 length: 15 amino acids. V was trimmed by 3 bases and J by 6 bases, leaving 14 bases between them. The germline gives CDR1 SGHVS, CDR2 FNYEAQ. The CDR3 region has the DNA TGTGCCAGCAGCTTGGAGTACTCGGGGGATGAAAAACTGTTTTTT. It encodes CASSLEYSGDEKLFF.

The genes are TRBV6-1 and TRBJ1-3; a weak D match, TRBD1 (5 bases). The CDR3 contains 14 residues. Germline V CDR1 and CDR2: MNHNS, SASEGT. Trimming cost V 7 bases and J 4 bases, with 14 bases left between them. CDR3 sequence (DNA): TGTGCCAGCATAACAGGCCCCACGGGAAACACCATATATTTT. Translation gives CASITGPTGNTIYF.

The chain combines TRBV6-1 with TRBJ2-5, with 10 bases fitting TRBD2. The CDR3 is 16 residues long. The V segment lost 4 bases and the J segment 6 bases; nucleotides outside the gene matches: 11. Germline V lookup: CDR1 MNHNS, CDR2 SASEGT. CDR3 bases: TGTGCCAGCAGTGCCGTGGGTAGCGGGGGGCAACAGACCCAGTACTTC. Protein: CASSAVGSGGQQTQYF.

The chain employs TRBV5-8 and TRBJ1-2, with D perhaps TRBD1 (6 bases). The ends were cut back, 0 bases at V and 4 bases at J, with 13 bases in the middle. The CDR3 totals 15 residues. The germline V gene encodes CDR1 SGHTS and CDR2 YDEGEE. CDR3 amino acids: CASSLDGVQGYGYTF. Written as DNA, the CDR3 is TGTGCCAGCAGCTTGGATGGGGTACAGGGCTATGGCTACACCTTC.

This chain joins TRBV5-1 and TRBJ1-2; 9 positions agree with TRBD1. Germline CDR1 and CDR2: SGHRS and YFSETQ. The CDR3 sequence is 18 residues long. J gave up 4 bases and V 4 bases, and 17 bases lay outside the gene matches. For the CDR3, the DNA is TGCGCCAGCAGCCCGCTAAAAAATCCGGGACAGGGAGGCTATGGCTACACCTTC. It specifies CASSPLKNPGQGGYGYTF. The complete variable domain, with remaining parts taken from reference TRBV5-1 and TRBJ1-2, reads KAGVTQTPRYLIKTRGQQVTLSCSPISGHRSVSWYQQTPGQGLQFLFEYFSETQRNKGNFPGRFSGRQFSNSRSEMNVSTLELGDSALYLCASSPLKNPGQGGYGYTFGSGTRLTVV.

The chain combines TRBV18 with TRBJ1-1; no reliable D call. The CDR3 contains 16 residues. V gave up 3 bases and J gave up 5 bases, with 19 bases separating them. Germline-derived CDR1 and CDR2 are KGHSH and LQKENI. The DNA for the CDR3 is TGTGCCAGCTCACCTATACGAGGGTTCGTTGGTACTGAAGCTTTCTTT. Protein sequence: CASSPIRGFVGTEAFF.

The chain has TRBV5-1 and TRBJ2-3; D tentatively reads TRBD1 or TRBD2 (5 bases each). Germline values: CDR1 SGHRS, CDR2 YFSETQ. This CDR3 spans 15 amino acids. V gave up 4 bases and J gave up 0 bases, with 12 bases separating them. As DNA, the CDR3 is TGCGCCAGCAGCGCCAGGGACCCGAGCACAGATACGCAGTATTTT. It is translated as CASSARDPSTDTQYF.

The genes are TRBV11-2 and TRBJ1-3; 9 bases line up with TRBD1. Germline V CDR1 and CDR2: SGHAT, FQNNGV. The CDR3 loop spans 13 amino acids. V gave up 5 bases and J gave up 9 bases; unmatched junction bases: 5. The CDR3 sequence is CASSRDRVSTIYF. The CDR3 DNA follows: TGTGCCAGCAGCCGGGACAGGGTCTCCACCATATATTTT.

The DNA of the CDR3 is TGTGCCAGCAGTTACTCGAAAGAGAGGGCTTTCTTT. Amino acid sequence: CASSYSKERAFF. The chain carries TRBV6-6 and TRBJ1-1; D unclear. The CDR3 is 12 residues long. Germline V gene data show CDR1 as MNHNY and CDR2 as SVGAGI (reference sequence). V lost 0 bases and J 11 bases, leaving 10 bases between the germline ends.

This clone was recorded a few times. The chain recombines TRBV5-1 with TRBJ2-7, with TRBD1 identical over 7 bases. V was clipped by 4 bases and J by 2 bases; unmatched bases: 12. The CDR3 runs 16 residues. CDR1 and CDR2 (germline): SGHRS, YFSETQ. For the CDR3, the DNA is TGCGCCAGCAGCCCTGACACAGGGGCCTTCCCCTACGAGCAGTACTTC. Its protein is CASSPDTGAFPYEQYF.

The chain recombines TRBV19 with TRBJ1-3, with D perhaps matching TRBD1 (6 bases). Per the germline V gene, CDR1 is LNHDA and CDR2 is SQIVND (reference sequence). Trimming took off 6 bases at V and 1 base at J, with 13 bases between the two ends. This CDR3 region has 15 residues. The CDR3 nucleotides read TGTGCCAGTAGCATCGACAGGTATTCTGGAAACACCATATATTTT. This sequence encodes CASSIDRYSGNTIYF.

The CDR3 sequence is CASSQDWGATRGETQYF. The CDR3 region has the DNA TGCGCCAGCAGCCAAGATTGGGGAGCGACTCGTGGGGAGACCCAGTACTTC. The chain recombines TRBV4-3 with TRBJ2-5; maybe TRBD2 (5 bases). The ends were cut back, 0 bases at V and 5 bases at J, with 19 bases in the middle. The length of the CDR3 is 17 residues. In germline, CDR1 is LGHNA, CDR2 YSLEER.

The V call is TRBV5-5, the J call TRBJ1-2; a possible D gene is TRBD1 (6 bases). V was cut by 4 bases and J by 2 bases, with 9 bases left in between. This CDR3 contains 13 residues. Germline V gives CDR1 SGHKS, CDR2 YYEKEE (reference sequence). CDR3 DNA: TGTGCCAGCAGCCCGGACAGCAACTATGGCTACACCTTC. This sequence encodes CASSPDSNYGYTF.

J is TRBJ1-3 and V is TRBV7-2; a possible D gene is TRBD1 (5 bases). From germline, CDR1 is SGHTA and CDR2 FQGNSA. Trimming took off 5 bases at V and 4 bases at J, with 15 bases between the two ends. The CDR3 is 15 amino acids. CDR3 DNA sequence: TGTGCCAGCAGCCGTCCTTCAGGGAGGGGAAACACCATATATTTT. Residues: CASSRPSGRGNTIYF.

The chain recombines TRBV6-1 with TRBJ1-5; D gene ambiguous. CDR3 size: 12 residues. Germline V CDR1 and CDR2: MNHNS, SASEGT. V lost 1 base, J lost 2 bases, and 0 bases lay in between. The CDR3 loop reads CASSEGNQPQHF. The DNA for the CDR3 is TGTGCCAGCAGTGAAGGCAATCAGCCCCAGCATTTT.

The CDR3 nucleotides read TGTGCCAGCACCACTCGAGAAGTGCCGATCTATGGCTACACCTTC. It is translated as CASTTREVPIYGYTF. V and J are TRBV5-8 and TRBJ1-2, with D unclear. V lost 6 bases and J lost 4, with 19 bases in between. Germline loops: CDR1 SGHTS, CDR2 YDEGEE. The CDR3 has 15 amino acids.

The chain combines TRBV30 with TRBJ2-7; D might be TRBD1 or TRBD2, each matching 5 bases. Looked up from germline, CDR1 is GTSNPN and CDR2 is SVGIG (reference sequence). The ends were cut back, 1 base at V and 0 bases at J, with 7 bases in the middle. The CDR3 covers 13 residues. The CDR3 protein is CAWSDGASYEQYF. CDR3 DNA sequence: TGTGCCTGGAGTGACGGGGCCTCCTACGAGCAGTACTTC.

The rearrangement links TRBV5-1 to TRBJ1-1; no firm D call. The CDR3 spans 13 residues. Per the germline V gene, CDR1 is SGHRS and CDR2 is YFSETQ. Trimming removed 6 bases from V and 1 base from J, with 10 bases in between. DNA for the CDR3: TGCGCCAGCACTTTGACTGAGAACACTGAAGCTTTCTTT. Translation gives CASTLTENTEAFF. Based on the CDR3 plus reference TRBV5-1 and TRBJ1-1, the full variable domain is KAGVTQTPRYLIKTRGQQVTLSCSPISGHRSVSWYQQTPGQGLQFLFEYFSETQRNKGNFPGRFSGRQFSNSRSEMNVSTLELGDSALYLCASTLTENTEAFFGQGTRLTVV.

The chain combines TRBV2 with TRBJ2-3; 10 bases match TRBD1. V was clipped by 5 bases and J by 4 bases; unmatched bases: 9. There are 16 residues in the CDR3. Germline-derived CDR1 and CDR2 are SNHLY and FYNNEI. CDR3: CASSLTGGAGSDTQYF. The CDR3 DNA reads TGTGCCAGCAGTCTGACAGGGGGCGCAGGTTCAGATACGCAGTATTTT.

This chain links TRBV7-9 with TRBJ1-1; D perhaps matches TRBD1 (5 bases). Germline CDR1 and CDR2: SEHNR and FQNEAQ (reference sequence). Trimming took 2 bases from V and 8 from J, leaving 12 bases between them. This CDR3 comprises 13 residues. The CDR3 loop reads CASSLRSGEEAFF. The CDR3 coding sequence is TGTGCCAGCAGCTTACGGTCGGGGGAGGAAGCTTTCTTT. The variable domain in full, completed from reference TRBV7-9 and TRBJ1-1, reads DTGVSQNPRHKITKRGQNVTFRCDPISEHNRLYWYRQTLGQGPEFLTYFQNEAQLEKSRLLSDRFSAERPKGSFSTLEIQRTEQGDSAMYLCASSLRSGEEAFFGQGTRLTVV.

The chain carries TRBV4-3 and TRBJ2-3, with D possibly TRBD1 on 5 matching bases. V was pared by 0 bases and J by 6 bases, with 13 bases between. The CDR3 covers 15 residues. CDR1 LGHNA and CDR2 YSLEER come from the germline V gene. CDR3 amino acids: CASSQEYVSGDTQYF. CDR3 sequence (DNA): TGCGCCAGCAGCCAAGAGTATGTCTCAGGGGATACGCAGTATTTT.

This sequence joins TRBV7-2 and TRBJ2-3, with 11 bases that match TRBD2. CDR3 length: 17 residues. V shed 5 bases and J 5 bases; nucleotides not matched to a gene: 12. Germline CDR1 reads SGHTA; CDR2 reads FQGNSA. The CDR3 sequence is CASSPISGGARQDTQYF. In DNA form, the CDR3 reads TGTGCCAGCAGCCCAATTAGCGGGGGGGCCCGTCAAGATACGCAGTATTTT.

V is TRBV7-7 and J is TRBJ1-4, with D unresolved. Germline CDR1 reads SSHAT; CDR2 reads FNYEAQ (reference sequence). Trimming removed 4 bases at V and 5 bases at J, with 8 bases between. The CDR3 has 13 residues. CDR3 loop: CASSSGRNEKLFF. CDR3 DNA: TGTGCCAGCAGCTCGGGCCGGAATGAAAAACTGTTTTTT. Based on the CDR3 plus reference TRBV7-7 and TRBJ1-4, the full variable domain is GAGVSQSPRYKVTKRGQDVTLRCDPISSHATLYWYQQALGQGPEFLTYFNYEAQPDKSGLPSDRFSAERPEGSISTLTIQRTEQRDSAMYRCASSSGRNEKLFFGSGTQLSVL.

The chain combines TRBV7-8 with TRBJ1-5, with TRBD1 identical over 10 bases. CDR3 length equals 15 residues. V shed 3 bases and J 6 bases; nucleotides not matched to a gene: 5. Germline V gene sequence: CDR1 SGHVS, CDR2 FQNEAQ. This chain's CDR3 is CASSFGTGESQPQHF. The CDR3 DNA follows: TGTGCCAGCAGCTTCGGGACAGGGGAAAGTCAGCCCCAGCATTTT.

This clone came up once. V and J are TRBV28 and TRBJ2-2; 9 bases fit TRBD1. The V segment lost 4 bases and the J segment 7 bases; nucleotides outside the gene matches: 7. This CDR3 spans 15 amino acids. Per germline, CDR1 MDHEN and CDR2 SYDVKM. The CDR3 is CASSSPTGGDGELFF. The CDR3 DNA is TGTGCCAGCAGTTCCCCGACAGGGGGAGACGGGGAGCTGTTTTTT.

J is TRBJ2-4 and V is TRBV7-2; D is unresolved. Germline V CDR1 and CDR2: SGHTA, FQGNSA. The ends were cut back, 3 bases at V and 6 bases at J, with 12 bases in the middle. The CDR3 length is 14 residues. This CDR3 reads CASSFFESSNIQYF. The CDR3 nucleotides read TGTGCCAGCAGCTTTTTTGAGTCTTCAAACATTCAGTACTTC.

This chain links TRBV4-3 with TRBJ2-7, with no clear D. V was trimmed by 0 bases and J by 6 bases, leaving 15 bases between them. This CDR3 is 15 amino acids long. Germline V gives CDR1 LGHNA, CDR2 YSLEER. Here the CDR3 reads CASSQDLGASGEQYF. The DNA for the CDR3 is TGCGCCAGCAGCCAAGATCTAGGAGCATCGGGCGAGCAGTACTTC.